In this sample, the clone carrying this T cell receptor beta chain turned up many times. Germline CDR1 MDHEN, CDR2 SYDVKM. There are 13 residues in the CDR3. V was trimmed by 6 bases and J by 5 bases, leaving 13 bases between them. Individual cDNA molecules each received unique molecular identifiers attached to them. In TCRdb, the 5' RACE reads were re-called with MiXCR into one record per CDR3 protein. The sample has 25,000 to 30,000 distinct CDR3 sequences; about 4% are singletons. The data were taken from a study of early T cells in non-severe SARS-CoV-2 infection. This clonotype was obtained from an adult who was a healthcare worker with PCR-confirmed SARS-CoV-2 infection or an uninfected control (not recorded which). V is TRBV28 and J is TRBJ1-1, with D unclear. Sequenced: whole blood. This chain's CDR3 is CASSPGWGTEAFF. CDR3 nucleotide sequence: TGTGCCAGCAGCCCTGGGTGGGGAACTGAAGCTTTCTTT.